The sequence of this T cell receptor beta chain was determined in a study of beta chain features in type 1 diabetes. About the research overall: Cell yields, gender and age were comparable in patients and healthy donors. Study conclusions and caveats: Type 1 diabetes patients had TCRB CDR3s that were shorter (moderately but significantly so) in all four CD4+ subsets.

This CDR3 contains 13 residues. Trimming shortened V by 5 bases and J by 8 bases, and 13 bases separated the two germline ends. The germline V gene encodes CDR1 MNHEY and CDR2 SVGAGI. The study reverse transcribed the entire isolated RNA, so it sequenced expressed TCRB transcripts. Clones were sequenced by immunoSEQ multiplex PCR, and TCRdb holds only the in-frame ones, with some missing. Among about 150,000 clones listed, approximately 8.4% were seen once. Blood was drawn once from each donor into heparinised tubes. The draws averaged about 110 mL. Via CD45RO/CCR7/CD25/CD127/CD95/CD27, cells of the CD4+ naive, central memory, regulatory and stem cell-like memory subsets were sorted. This clone was picked up a small number of times. Its antigen is unidentified.

The sequence derives from a man between 18 and 29 years old with type 1 diabetes. V is TRBV6-5 and J is TRBJ1-5, with D unresolved. The sample consisted of central memory CD4+ T cells from blood. The CDR3 spells CASSRDDTKPQHF. For the CDR3, the DNA is TGTGCCAGCAGTCGAGACGATACTAAGCCCCAGCATTTT.